Listed below are T cell receptor beta chains from one sample, sequenced in a study of blood T cells in healthy people across ages. TCRdb reprocessed the 5' RACE reads with MiXCR, giving one entry per CDR3 protein. Of approximately 780,000 distinct CDR3 sequences listed, more than 25% are singletons. These records were also assigned to another study, of T cells of mothers and their children.

The sequenced sample consisted of blood. The receptors shown here come from a boy aged 5 to 17 in good health. CDR3s include the opening cysteine and the closing phenylalanine or tryptophan. The order of the fields is J gene, D gene, clone size, V gene, CDR3 DNA, CDR3 protein. A D gene is named only where the DNA matches it firmly. Size is stated for part of the rows, as once, few or many counts, or as a class when the clone is expanded.

>TRBJ2-5|NA|NA|TRBV12-3/TRBV12-4
TGTGCCAGCAGTGCCCCCTCAGGGAGGTGGGAGACCCAGTACTTC
CASSAPSGRWETQYF
>TRBJ2-1|NA|NA|TRBV3-1
TGTGCCAGCAGCCCCGTCGTAAAGGGCAATGAGCAGTTCTTC
CASSPVVKGNEQFF
>TRBJ2-5|NA|NA|TRBV11-3
TGTGCCAGCAGCTTAGAGCTGGGCACGGGGACCCAGTACTTC
CASSLELGTGTQYF
>TRBJ2-1|NA|few|TRBV10-3
TGTGCCATCAGTATGATAAGGACCGAACCCAACAATGAGCAGTTCTTC
CAISMIRTEPNNEQFF
>TRBJ1-1|NA|NA|TRBV29-1
TGCAGCGTTCTAGGGGCCGCGAACACTGAAGCTTTCTTT
CSVLGAANTEAFF
>TRBJ2-2|TRBD2|NA|TRBV15
TGTGCCACCAGCAGACCTAGCGGGGGGGCGACGAACACCGGGGAGCTGTTTTTT
CATSRPSGGATNTGELFF
>TRBJ1-2|NA|NA|TRBV21-1
TGTGCCAGCCGAAGGGGACAGATCTATGGCTACACCTTC
CASRRGQIYGYTF
>TRBJ1-2|NA|NA|TRBV5-6
TGTGCCAGCAGCTTGGCCCCGGACCTCTATGGCTACACCTTC
CASSLAPDLYGYTF
>TRBJ1-2|TRBD1|few|TRBV4-1
TGCGCCAGCAGCGCCCCGGGCAGGGGGCAGGATGGCTACACCTTC
CASSAPGRGQDGYTF
>TRBJ1-1|NA|NA|TRBV4-3
TGCGCCAGCACCTCCGGGGGTGCGGGGAACTGGGGGCCTGCTTTCTTT
CASTSGGAGNWGPAFF
>TRBJ2-5|TRBD1|many|TRBV9
TGTGCCAGCAGCCGGACAGGGGGCTGGGAGACCCAGTACTTC
CASSRTGGWETQYF
>TRBJ1-2|NA|few|TRBV20-1
TGCAGTGCTAGAGATCAGACAAAATCTAACTATGGCTACACCTTC
CSARDQTKSNYGYTF
>TRBJ1-2|TRBD1|NA|TRBV7-3
TGTGCCAGCAGCCCGGGACAGGGGGCAGGCAACTATGGCTACACCTTC
CASSPGQGAGNYGYTF
>TRBJ1-5|NA|few|TRBV6-5
TGTGCCAGCAGTTACTTGGGATCCCCGGCGGGTCAGCCCCAGCATTTT
CASSYLGSPAGQPQHF
>TRBJ2-5|TRBD1|NA|TRBV20-1
TGCAGTGCAATCACGTGGGGGACAGGGTCGGTGGAAGAGACCCAGTACTTC
CSAITWGTGSVEETQYF
>TRBJ1-5|NA|NA|TRBV20-1
TGCAGTGCTAGAGAAGGCCAAGGAGTCAATCAGCCCCAGCATTTT
CSAREGQGVNQPQHF
>TRBJ1-4|TRBD1|few|TRBV3-1
TGTGCCAGCAGCCAAGACCTCGGGACAGAGTACAATGAAAAACTGTTTTTT
CASSQDLGTEYNEKLFF
>TRBJ1-3|NA|NA|TRBV7-6
TGTGCCAGCAGCCCAACAGGGTTGTACTCTGGAAACACCATATATTTT
CASSPTGLYSGNTIYF
>TRBJ2-7|TRBD2|NA|TRBV13
TGTGCCAGCAGCTCGACTCGGCTAGCGGGGGGTAGGACCTACGAGCAGTACTTC
CASSSTRLAGGRTYEQYF
>TRBJ2-5|TRBD2|NA|TRBV4-2
TGTGCCAGCAGCCAGGGCCGGACTAGCGGGGTCCAAGAGACCCAGTACTTC
CASSQGRTSGVQETQYF
>TRBJ2-1|NA|NA|TRBV5-1
TGCGCCAGCAGCCCTCCGGGGGCCCGATACAATGAGCAGTTCTTC
CASSPPGARYNEQFF
>TRBJ2-1|NA|few|TRBV11-1
TGTGCCAGCAGCGTAAACCGGGACCCACTCGGGGATGAGCAGTTCTTC
CASSVNRDPLGDEQFF
>TRBJ2-1|TRBD2|NA|TRBV27
TGTGCCAGCAGTCCCCTTATAGCGGGGGGGCCGAGGACCTACAATGAGCAGTTCTTC
CASSPLIAGGPRTYNEQFF
>TRBJ2-1|NA|NA|TRBV20-1
TGCAGTGCTAGGGACTACAATGAGCAGTTCTTC
CSARDYNEQFF
>TRBJ2-5|NA|few|TRBV24-1
TGTGCCACCAGTGATTTTGGGGCAGGGGATCAAGAGACCCAGTACTTC
CATSDFGAGDQETQYF
>TRBJ2-5|NA|NA|TRBV11-2
TGTGCCAGCAGCTTAGGATCACGGGGGGCGGGAGAGACCCAGTACTTC
CASSLGSRGAGETQYF
>TRBJ2-1|NA|NA|TRBV29-1
TGCAGCGTCCGGCTCAATGAGCAGTTCTTC
CSVRLNEQFF
>TRBJ2-2|TRBD1|NA|TRBV19
TGTGCCAGTAGTAACGACAGGGGGCGAGTCGGGGAGCTGTTTTTT
CASSNDRGRVGELFF
>TRBJ2-7|NA|few|TRBV4-2
TGTGCCAGCAGCCAAGATGCTGGGCGGGAATACAACGAGCAGTACTTC
CASSQDAGREYNEQYF
>TRBJ1-2|TRBD1|few|TRBV20-1
TGCAGTGCTTCTGACCGGGACAGGGTCCACGGCTACACCTTC
CSASDRDRVHGYTF
>TRBJ2-5|NA|NA|TRBV7-9
TGTGCCGGCAGCTTGACCAGCTGGACAGAGACCCAGTACTTC
CAGSLTSWTETQYF
>TRBJ2-7|TRBD2|NA|TRBV4-1
TGCGCCAGCAGCCCCCGACTAGCGGGGGCCCTCTACGAGCAGTACTTC
CASSPRLAGALYEQYF
>TRBJ2-7|NA|once|TRBV11-3
TGTGCCGGCAGCTTCTTCGGGACGGAGGGCGACGAGCAGTACTTC
CAGSFFGTEGDEQYF
>TRBJ1-5|TRBD1|NA|TRBV9
TGTGCCAGTGGGACAGGGGACAGCAATCAGCCCCAGCATTTT
CASGTGDSNQPQHF
>TRBJ2-3|NA|NA|TRBV9
TGTGCCAGCAGGAGAGGTGGAGGGTACACAGATACGCAGTATTTT
CASRRGGGYTDTQYF
>TRBJ2-7|TRBD1|few|TRBV7-9
TGTGCCAGCAGCTTAGGGTGGGACAGGGCCCTCGAGCAGTACTTC
CASSLGWDRALEQYF
>TRBJ2-3|NA|NA|TRBV11-2
TGTGCCAGCAGCTCACGACTAGGTGTAGATACGCAGTATTTT
CASSSRLGVDTQYF
>TRBJ2-3|TRBD1|NA|TRBV12-3/TRBV12-4
TGTGCCAGCACCGGGACAGGGCTAGCGGATGCGCAGTATTTT
CASTGTGLADAQYF
>TRBJ2-5|NA|NA|TRBV3-1
TGTGCCAGCAGCCCACGATCCCCCGGAAGAAGGGGAGAGACCCAGTACTTC
CASSPRSPGRRGETQYF
>TRBJ2-7|NA|few|TRBV25-1
TGTGCCAGCACCGACAGGTCCTACGAGCAGTACTTC
CASTDRSYEQYF
>TRBJ2-1|TRBD2|NA|TRBV30
TGTGCCTGGAGCCCAGCGGGGGGGCGTAGGAATGAGCAGTTCTTC
CAWSPAGGRRNEQFF
>TRBJ2-5|TRBD2|few|TRBV20-1
TGCAGTGCTAGTCTCCCAGCGGGGGGGATGGAGACCCAGTACTTC
CSASLPAGGMETQYF
>TRBJ2-7|NA|few|TRBV20-1
TGCAGTGCTAGAGCTTCCGGGACACGGTACGAGCAGTACTTC
CSARASGTRYEQYF
>TRBJ2-7|NA|once|TRBV29-1
TGCAGCGTTGAAGCGGAATACGAGCAGTACTTC
CSVEAEYEQYF
>TRBJ1-2|NA|few|TRBV6-5
TGTGCCAGCAGTCCCCTCTCCTCCGGGGATTATGGCTACACCTTC
CASSPLSSGDYGYTF
>TRBJ1-3|TRBD1|NA|TRBV7-2
TGTGCCAGCAGCCTAACGACAGGGTTCTCTGGAAACACCATATATTTT
CASSLTTGFSGNTIYF
>TRBJ2-1|TRBD2|few|TRBV28
TGTGCCAGCAGTTATGGGGGGACTAGCGGGGCTTACAATGAGCAGTTCTTC
CASSYGGTSGAYNEQFF
>TRBJ2-1|NA|NA|TRBV7-2
TGTGCCAACACCCTAGAGCCCTCGGAGGGTGAGCAGTTCTTC
CANTLEPSEGEQFF
>TRBJ2-5|TRBD2|NA|TRBV3-1
TGTGCCAGCAGCCAAGATTGGGGGACTAGCGAAGAGACCCAGTACTTC
CASSQDWGTSEETQYF
>TRBJ1-1|NA|NA|TRBV6-2/TRBV6-3
TGTGCCAGCAGTTATCTTGGGGGCACTGAAGCTTTCTTT
CASSYLGGTEAFF
>TRBJ2-5|NA|NA|TRBV6-5
TGTGCCAGCAGTTACGGCGGGGAGTACCAAGAGACCCAGTACTTC
CASSYGGEYQETQYF
>TRBJ1-2|NA|few|TRBV27
TGTGCCAGCAGTCGATCGGATCTGAACTATGGCTACACCTTC
CASSRSDLNYGYTF
>TRBJ2-5|NA|NA|TRBV7-6
TGTGCCAGCAGCTCTAGCCTTATGGAGACCCAAGAGACCCAGTACTTC
CASSSSLMETQETQYF
>TRBJ2-2|NA|few|TRBV7-9
TGTGCCAGCAGCTCCACGACCGGGGAGCTGTTTTTT
CASSSTTGELFF
>TRBJ2-7|NA|few|TRBV5-1
TGCGCCAGCAGCTTAGGACTAAAACGCTACGAGCAGTACTTC
CASSLGLKRYEQYF
>TRBJ1-3|NA|NA|TRBV6-5
TGTGCCAGCAGTTTGAAGGTGGAGATTATCTCTGGAAACACCATATATTTT
CASSLKVEIISGNTIYF
>TRBJ2-7|NA|NA|TRBV12-3/TRBV12-4
TGTGCCAGCAGTCTAAACAGGGGAGGCCTCTCCGAGCAGTACTTC
CASSLNRGGLSEQYF
>TRBJ2-7|NA|NA|TRBV5-1
TGCGCCAGCAGCTCCCCGGGAGTCGAGCAGTACTTC
CASSSPGVEQYF
>TRBJ1-2|NA|NA|TRBV3-1
TGTGCCAGCAGCCAAGGGACGGATAACTATGGCTACACCTTC
CASSQGTDNYGYTF
>TRBJ2-5|NA|NA|TRBV7-2
TGTGCCAGCAGTCGGATGGGGGAGACCCAGTACTTC
CASSRMGETQYF